The clone carrying this T cell receptor (beta chain) has only a few counts. The antigen is unknown. A 5'RACE reaction primed in the constant segment made cDNA libraries of TCR alpha and TCR beta, and these carried sample barcodes and UMIs. TCRdb re-derived calls from the 5' RACE reads in MiXCR, one entry per CDR3 protein. The sample contains around 340,000 distinct CDR3 sequences, approximately 16% of which appear only once. The data stem from a study of T-cell memory formation after mild COVID-19. Background on the study: TCR clusters largely stayed donor specific.

The V end was cut by 0 bases, the J end by 8 bases, with 6 bases between. Looked up from germline, CDR1 is LGHNA and CDR2 is YNFKEQ. The CDR3 is made up of 12 amino acids. Study-level findings and limits: Later expanders leaned CD4+, whereas clones that contracted between day 15 and 85 were balanced CD4/CD8. Cross-reactive memory appears to have joined, as suggested by some responding clones showing up in pre-infection memory.

The specimen sequenced was PBMCs or a T cell subset sorted from them (not recorded which). This clonotype was sampled from a man aged 18 to 30 who had mild COVID-19 (a few samples of this study predate the infection). Cell type and time point are not known. V usage is TRBV4-2 and J usage is TRBJ2-3; no firm D call. CDR3 loop: CASSQDFGTQYF. In DNA, the CDR3 is TGTGCCAGCAGCCAAGATTTCGGTACGCAGTATTTT.